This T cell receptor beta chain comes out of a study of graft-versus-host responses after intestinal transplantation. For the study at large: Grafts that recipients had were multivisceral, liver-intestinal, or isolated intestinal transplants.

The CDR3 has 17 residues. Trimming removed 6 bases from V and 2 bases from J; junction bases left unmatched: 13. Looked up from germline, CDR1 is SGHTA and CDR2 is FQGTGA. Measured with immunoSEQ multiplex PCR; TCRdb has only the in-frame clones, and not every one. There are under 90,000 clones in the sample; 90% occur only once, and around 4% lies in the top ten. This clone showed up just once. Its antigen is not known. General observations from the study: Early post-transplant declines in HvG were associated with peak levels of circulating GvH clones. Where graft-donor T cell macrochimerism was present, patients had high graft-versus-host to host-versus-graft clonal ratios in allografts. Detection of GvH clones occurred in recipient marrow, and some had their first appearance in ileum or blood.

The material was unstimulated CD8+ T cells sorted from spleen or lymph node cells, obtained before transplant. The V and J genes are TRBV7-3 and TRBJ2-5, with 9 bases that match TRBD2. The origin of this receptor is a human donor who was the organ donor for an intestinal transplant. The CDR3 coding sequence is TGTGCCAGCAGTTCCACATCGGGGCTAGCGGGGCAAGAGACCCAGTACTTC. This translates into CASSSTSGLAGQETQYF.